The sequence of this T cell receptor (beta chain) was determined in a study of shared clonotypes between healthy human individuals. Remarks on this clone: The antigen remains unidentified.

Clones were read by immunoSEQ multiplex PCR, and TCRdb kept only the in-frame ones, dropping some. The table has some 2,100,000 clones, approximately 96% seen once. V was cut by 2 bases and J by 10 bases, with 15 bases left in between. Germline lookup yields CDR1 MNHEY and CDR2 SMNVEV (reference sequence). The CDR3 is 15 amino acids. Study outcomes and limitations: Richness estimates generally favored naive over memory subsets.

This chain links TRBV27 with TRBJ1-6, with D perhaps matching TRBD1 (5 bases). The sequenced sample consisted of naive CD4+ T cells sorted from blood. Subset specified: CD45RA+ positively selected. This sequence was found in a man aged 18-30 years in good health. In nucleotides, the CDR3 is TGTGCCAGCAGTTTACGTGGGGGAGGAGTATCACCCCTCCACTTT. This codes for CASSLRGGGVSPLHF.